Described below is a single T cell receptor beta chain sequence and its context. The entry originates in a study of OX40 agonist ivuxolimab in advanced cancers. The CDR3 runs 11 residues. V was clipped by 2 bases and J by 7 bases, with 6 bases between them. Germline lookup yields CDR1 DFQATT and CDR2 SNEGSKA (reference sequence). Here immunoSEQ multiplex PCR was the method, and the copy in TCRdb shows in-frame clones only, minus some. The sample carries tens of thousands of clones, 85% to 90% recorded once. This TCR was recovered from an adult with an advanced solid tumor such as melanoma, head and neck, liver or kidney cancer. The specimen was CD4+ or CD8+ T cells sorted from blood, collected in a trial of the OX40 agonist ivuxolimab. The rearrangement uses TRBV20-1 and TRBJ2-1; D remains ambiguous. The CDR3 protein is CSARPENEQFF. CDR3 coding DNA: TGCAGTGCTAGACCGGAGAATGAGCAGTTCTTC.